This TCR beta chain was sequenced in a study of CD8+ T cells in alopecia areata (dated by TCRdb to the late 2010s). About the study as a whole: Treated patients were enrolled in an open-label pilot trial of oral tofacitinib at 5 to 10 mg twice daily for moderate-to-severe alopecia areata. Tofacitinib was given for 6 to 18 months, followed by 6 months of follow-up off drug to assess delayed response and recurrence. For the treated patients, the SALT score, which quantifies what percentage of scalp surface area is affected, served as the measure of disease severity. To study T cell clonal expansion in alopecia areata, the researchers applied high-throughput TCRbeta sequencing to both the C3H/HeJ mouse model and human patients. In humans, TCRbeta sequencing was performed on scalp tissue and on sorted CD4+ and CD8+ peripheral blood T cells from healthy controls and from patients with patchy or totalis/universalis alopecia areata. Biopsies were taken from tofacitinib-treated patients at baseline and again at 4 and 24 weeks into treatment, and several of those patients also had a later scalp biopsy. Scalp clonality was compared across normal scalp (n=4), patchy alopecia areata scalp (n=8), and alopecia totalis/universalis scalp (n=8). RNA was extracted with the PAXgene miRNA kit for fixed scalp, the miRNeasy kit for PBMCs, and the RNeasy kit for mouse skin. immunoSEQ multiplex PCR using 35 Vbeta forward primers and 13 Jbeta reverse primers was used to amplify TCRbeta CDR3 regions. The full study reports these points: Scalp clonality and the number of expanded CD8+ clones among the top 100 scalp clones were significantly decreased by tofacitinib. Shared TCR sequences between patients were less evident than in mice, which may be partly attributable to HLA diversity in the patient population. During tofacitinib treatment, many expanded lesional clones stuck around in both scalp and blood, and this persistence may partly explain why relapse happens after treatment is stopped. Scalp TCR repertoire analysis is complicated because resident alphabeta T cells in normal human skin are also sequenced, whereas mouse skin is dominated by gammadelta T cells. Because the treated cohort was small and included a single nonresponder, larger studies are needed to assess links between baseline CD8+ expansion and response. Lesional scalp, especially in alopecia totalis/universalis, showed higher clonality and more expanded CD8+ clones than normal scalp, suggesting antigenic drive.

On this clone itself: Its specific antigen is unknown. Base quality data are lacking; no much larger clone is found one base away.

V was cut back by 0 bases and J by 5 bases, leaving a gap of 10 bases between them. The germline V gene (reference sequence) specifies GTSNPN as CDR1 and SVGIG as CDR2. The cysteine opens and the phenylalanine closes a CDR3 of 14 amino acids. The DNA shown is the 42-base CDR3, in frame from base 1. Taken with the paper, the label for time point translates to: about 5 months on oral tofacitinib. The sample's treatment or condition, from its label and the paper: oral pan-JAK inhibitor, 5-10 mg twice daily. Lesional scalp punch biopsies and peripheral blood were collected from alopecia areata patients. PBMCs were isolated by density centrifugation and stained for CD3, CD4 and CD8, and CD4+ and CD8+ T cells were sorted on a FACSAria. Libraries were made using the immunoSEQ multiplex PCR assay. RNA was extracted from all samples and reverse transcribed into cDNA as template for TCR sequencing. First-strand cDNA was synthesized with SuperScript III using a 2:1 mix of oligo-dT and random hexamers. A synthetic immune receptor repertoire was used to gauge amplification bias, and whatever bias remained was removed computationally. Per the original workflow: Raw reads were preprocessed to remove errors, and CDR3 was defined according to IMGT conventions as the region from the conserved cysteine to phenylalanine. To get clonality, Shannon entropy was normalized by log2 of the number of productive unique TCRs and the result was subtracted from 1. CD4 or CD8 identity of scalp clones was inferred by cross-referencing scalp TCRbeta sequences with sorted blood CD4 and CD8 repertoires. TCRdb re-hosts the immuneACCESS table, in-frame sequences only. Its copies lack some clones; in the studies checked, an unresolved V gene accounts for under half of them, and the cause for the rest is not known. That table is the source of V, J and clone size, and D and trimming were worked out from the DNA. Across this sample there are around 180,000 clones, with about three fifths seen only once. Together, the top ten hold about 0.94% of the sample.

The origin of this receptor is a human donor with alopecia areata. This chain is built from TRBV30 and TRBJ2-2, with no reliable assignment of the D segment. The source was CD4+ T cells sorted from blood, collected at week 24, from a patient treated with tofacitinib. CDR3 region: CAWSVLLETGELFF. In nucleotides, the sequence is TGTGCCTGGAGTGTACTCCTGGAAACCGGGGAGCTGTTTTTT.